This T cell receptor beta chain was identified during a study of T cell responses to AZD1222 COVID-19 vaccine. Germline V gene data show CDR1 as SGHNT and CDR2 as YENEEA. V shed 2 bases, J shed 13 bases, and the junction held 8 bases outside the gene matches. This CDR3 region has 14 residues. As for this clone: Its antigen is as yet unknown.

Study results and limitations: No repertoire was sampled before or during the peak T cell response, only after it. Donors were mostly white British, more females; clonal diversity possibly underestimated.

The assay was immunoSEQ multiplex PCR, and TCRdb's table has in-frame clones only and misses some. The top ten clones hold 11% of a sample with 120,000 or so clones, 75% to 90% of them seen once. This clonotype was sampled from an adult in good health. This sequence joins TRBV11-3 and TRBJ2-1; 10 bases align to TRBD2. Here the sequenced sample was peripheral blood, taken on day 0 of MenACWY control vaccination. In nucleotides, the CDR3 is TGTGCCAGCAGCTTACCCCAGCGGGAGGGCCGTCAGTTCTTC. It encodes CASSLPQREGRQFF.